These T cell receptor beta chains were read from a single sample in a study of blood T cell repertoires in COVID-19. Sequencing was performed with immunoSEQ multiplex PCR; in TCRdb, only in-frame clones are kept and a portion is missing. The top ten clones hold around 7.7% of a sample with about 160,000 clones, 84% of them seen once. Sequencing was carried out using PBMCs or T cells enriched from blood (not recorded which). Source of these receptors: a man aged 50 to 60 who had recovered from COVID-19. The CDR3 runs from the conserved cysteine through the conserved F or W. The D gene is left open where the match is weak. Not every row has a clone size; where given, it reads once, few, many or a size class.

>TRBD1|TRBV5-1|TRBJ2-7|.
CASSFTTGEFYEQYF
TGCGCCAGCAGCTTCACGACAGGGGAATTCTACGAGCAGTACTTC
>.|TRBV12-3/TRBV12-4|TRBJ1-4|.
CASSTNEKLFF
TGTGCCAGCAGCACAAATGAAAAACTGTTTTTT
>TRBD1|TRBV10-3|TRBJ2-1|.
CAISEAGQGVFGQFF
TGTGCCATCAGTGAGGCGGGACAGGGGGTTTTTGGTCAGTTCTTC
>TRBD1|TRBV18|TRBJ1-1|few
CASSPWDRETPEAFF
TGTGCCAGCTCACCTTGGGACAGGGAGACGCCTGAAGCTTTCTTT
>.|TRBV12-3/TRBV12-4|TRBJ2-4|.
CASSFAENIQYF
TGTGCCAGCAGTTTCGCCGAGAACATTCAGTACTTC
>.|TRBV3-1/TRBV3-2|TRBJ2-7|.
CASSQGGTGTQSSYEQYF
TGTGCCAGCAGCCAAGGGGGAACCGGGACACAGAGCTCCTACGAGCAGTACTTC
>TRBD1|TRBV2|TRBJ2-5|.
CASSRGQGEETQYF
TGTGCCAGCAGCCGTGGACAGGGGGAAGAGACCCAGTACTTC
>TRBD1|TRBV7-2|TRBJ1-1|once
CASSPPGQGARGTEAFF
TGTGCCAGCAGCCCTCCGGGACAGGGGGCGCGGGGCACTGAAGCTTTCTTT
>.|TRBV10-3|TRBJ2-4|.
CAISDPGFKNIQYF
TGTGCCATCAGTGACCCCGGGTTCAAAAACATTCAGTACTTC
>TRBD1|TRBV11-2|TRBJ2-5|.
CASSPGTGLGETQYF
TGTGCCAGCAGCCCAGGGACAGGATTGGGGGAGACCCAGTACTTC
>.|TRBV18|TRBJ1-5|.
CASSHDSDQPQHF
TGTGCCAGCTCACACGACAGTGATCAGCCCCAGCATTTT
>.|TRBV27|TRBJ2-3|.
CASSLSQPGGGHTDTQYF
TGTGCCAGCAGTTTATCCCAGCCAGGCGGGGGACACACAGATACGCAGTATTTT
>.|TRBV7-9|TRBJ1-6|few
CASSLVSGYNSPLHF
TGTGCCAGCAGCTTAGTGAGCGGATATAATTCACCCCTCCACTTT
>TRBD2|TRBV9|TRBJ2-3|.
CASSEGLAGGHTQYF
TGTGCCAGCAGCGAGGGACTAGCGGGGGGGCACACGCAGTATTTT
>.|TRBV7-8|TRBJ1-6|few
CASSVEYDNSPLHF
TGTGCCAGCAGTGTGGAGTACGATAATTCACCCCTCCACTTT
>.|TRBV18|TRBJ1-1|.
CASSPSGTSWAFF
TGTGCCAGCTCACCGTCCGGGACAAGTTGGGCTTTCTTT
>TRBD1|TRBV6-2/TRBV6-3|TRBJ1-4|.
CASSYSGRDRRITTNEKLFF
TGTGCCAGCAGTTACTCGGGACGGGACAGGCGGATCACAACTAATGAAAAACTGTTTTTT
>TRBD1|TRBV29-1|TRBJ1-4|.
CSARQGALVEKLFF
TGCAGCGCCCGACAGGGGGCGTTGGTTGAAAAACTGTTTTTT
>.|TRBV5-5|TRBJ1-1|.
CASSPTGSEAFF
TGTGCCAGCAGCCCTACAGGCTCTGAAGCTTTCTTT
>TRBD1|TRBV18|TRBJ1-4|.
CASSPDRGANEKLFF
TGTGCCAGCTCACCCGACAGGGGTGCTAATGAAAAACTGTTTTTT
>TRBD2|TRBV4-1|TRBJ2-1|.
CASSQGSGGPDEQFF
TGCGCCAGCAGCCAAGGTAGCGGGGGCCCGGATGAGCAGTTCTTC
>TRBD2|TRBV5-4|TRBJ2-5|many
CASSPQAPSGLAGGETQYF
TGTGCCAGCAGCCCCCAAGCGCCATCGGGACTAGCGGGGGGAGAGACCCAGTACTTC
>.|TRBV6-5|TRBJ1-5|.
CASSSEWAPNQPQHF
TGTGCCAGCAGTTCTGAATGGGCTCCCAATCAGCCCCAGCATTTT
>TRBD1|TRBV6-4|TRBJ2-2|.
CASSEGQGSTGELFF
TGTGCCAGCAGTGAGGGACAGGGGAGCACCGGGGAGCTGTTTTTT
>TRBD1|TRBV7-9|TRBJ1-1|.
CASSDWGQGVSNTEAFF
TGTGCCAGCAGCGATTGGGGACAGGGGGTGTCGAACACTGAAGCTTTCTTT
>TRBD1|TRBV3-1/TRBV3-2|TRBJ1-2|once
CASSPRSRDRGNLGYGYTF
TGTGCCAGCAGCCCCCGTAGCCGGGACAGGGGGAATCTGGGCTATGGCTACACCTTC
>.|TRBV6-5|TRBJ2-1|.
CASSYSIQGGYNEQFF
TGTGCCAGCAGTTACTCTATCCAGGGTGGCTACAATGAGCAGTTCTTC
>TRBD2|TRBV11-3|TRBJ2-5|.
CASSPFGGEGETQYF
TGTGCCAGCAGTCCCTTCGGGGGGGAGGGGGAGACCCAGTACTTC
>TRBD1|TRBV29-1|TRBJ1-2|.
CSVEDRGLFGYTF
TGCAGCGTTGAAGATAGGGGGCTATTTGGCTACACCTTC
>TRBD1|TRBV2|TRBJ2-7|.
CASSERQGRGF
TGTGCCAGCAGTGAAAGACAGGGTAGAGGGTTC
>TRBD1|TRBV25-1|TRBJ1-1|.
CASSEWTGGDTEAFF
TGTGCCAGCAGTGAATGGACAGGGGGGGACACTGAAGCTTTCTTT
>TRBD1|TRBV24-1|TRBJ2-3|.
CATSDSGGGTDTQYF
TGTGCCACCAGTGATTCAGGGGGCGGCACAGATACGCAGTATTTT
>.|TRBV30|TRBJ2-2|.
CAWSGTGNTGELFF
TGTGCCTGGAGTGGAACAGGAAACACCGGGGAGCTGTTTTTT
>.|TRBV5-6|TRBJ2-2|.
CASINRGRGTGELFF
TGTGCCAGCATCAATCGAGGGAGAGGTACCGGGGAGCTGTTTTTT
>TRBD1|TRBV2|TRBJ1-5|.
CASRGTVNQPQHF
TGTGCCAGCCGAGGGACAGTGAATCAGCCCCAGCATTTT
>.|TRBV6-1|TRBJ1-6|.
CASSASTRPYNSPLHF
TGTGCCAGCAGTGCCTCGACAAGACCCTATAATTCACCCCTCCACTTT
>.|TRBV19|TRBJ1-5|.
CASMRQPLYSNQPQHF
TGTGCCAGTATGAGGCAGCCCCTCTATAGCAATCAGCCCCAGCATTTT
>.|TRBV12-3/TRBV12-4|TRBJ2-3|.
CASSRVTDTQYF
TGTGCCAGCAGCCGGGTCACAGATACGCAGTATTTT
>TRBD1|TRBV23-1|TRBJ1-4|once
CASSPKDRDDEKLFF
TGCGCCAGCAGTCCAAAAGACAGGGATGATGAAAAACTGTTTTTT
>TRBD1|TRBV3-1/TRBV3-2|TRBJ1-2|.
CASSRTGANYGYTF
TGTGCCAGCAGCCGGACAGGGGCTAACTATGGCTACACCTTC
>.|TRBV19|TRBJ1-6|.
CASTAGEGIYNSPLHF
TGTGCCAGCACGGCGGGGGAGGGTATCTATAATTCACCCCTCCACTTT
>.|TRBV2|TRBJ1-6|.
CASSEGGGYSPLHF
TGTGCCAGCAGTGAAGGGGGGGGATATTCACCCCTCCACTTT
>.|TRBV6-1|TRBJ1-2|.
CASSEQGFYGYTF
TGTGCCAGCAGTGAACAGGGCTTCTATGGCTACACCTTC
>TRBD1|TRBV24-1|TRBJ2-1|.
CATSDRDSSYNEQFF
TGTGCCACCAGTGATCGGGACAGCTCCTACAATGAGCAGTTCTTC
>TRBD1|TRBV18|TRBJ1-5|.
CASSPTGDNQPQHF
TGTGCCAGCTCACCCACAGGGGACAATCAGCCCCAGCATTTT
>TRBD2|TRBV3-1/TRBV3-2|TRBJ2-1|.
CASSKAGGSYNEQFF
TGTGCCAGCAGTAAAGCGGGGGGCTCCTACAATGAGCAGTTCTTC
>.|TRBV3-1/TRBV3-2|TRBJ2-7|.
CASSHTRSSYEQYF
TGTGCCAGCAGCCATACACGGAGCTCCTACGAGCAGTACTTC
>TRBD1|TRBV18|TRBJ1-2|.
CASSPGTGNYGYTF
TGTGCCAGCTCACCAGGGACAGGGAACTATGGCTACACCTTC
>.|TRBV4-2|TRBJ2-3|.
CASSHPRGSKVSTDTQYF
TGTGCCAGCAGCCACCCAAGGGGAAGCAAGGTATCCACAGATACGCAGTATTTT
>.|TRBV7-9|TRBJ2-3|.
CASSLLRGSTDTQYF
TGTGCCAGCAGCTTATTGCGGGGAAGCACAGATACGCAGTATTTT
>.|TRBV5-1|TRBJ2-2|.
CASSFGGTSTGELFF
TGCGCCAGCAGCTTCGGGGGGACAAGCACCGGGGAGCTGTTTTTT
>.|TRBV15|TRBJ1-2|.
CATSRDLHEVRYTF
TGTGCCACCAGCAGAGATCTCCACGAGGTACGCTACACCTTC
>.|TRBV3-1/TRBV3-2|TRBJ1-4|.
CASSPGAEKLFF
TGTGCCAGCAGCCCAGGGGCCGAAAAACTGTTTTTT
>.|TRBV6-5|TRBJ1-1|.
CASSSNTNTEAFF
TGTGCCAGCAGTAGCAATACCAACACTGAAGCTTTCTTT
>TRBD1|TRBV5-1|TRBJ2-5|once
CASRRQGIWETQYF
TGCGCCAGCAGGAGACAGGGGATTTGGGAGACCCAGTACTTC